This T cell receptor (beta chain) was found in a study of control samples from healthy donors and cancer patients (TCRdb year 2020). The library was produced with the immunoSEQ multiplex PCR assay. Held by TCRdb, this immuneACCESS table contains in-frame sequences only and omits some clones. Under half of the omission traces to an unresolved V gene where checked; the cause of the rest is unknown. In this sample the table shows approximately 150,000 clones, about 91% of which occur a single time. The top ten clones comprise around 2% of the sample. The germline V gene (reference sequence) gives CDR1 as SGHKS and CDR2 as YYEKEE. There are 15 amino acids in the CDR3, from cysteine to phenylalanine inclusive. The retained sequence is limited to the CDR3, 45 bases, with the frame set at the first base. Trimming removed 3 bases from V and 6 bases from J, leaving 17 bases between the germline ends. In regard to this clone: Its antigen specificity is not known. Base qualities were left out, and no much larger clone turns up one base away.

The sequence derives from a woman aged 40 to 55 in good health. The sequenced material came from blood. The chain couples TRBV5-5 to TRBJ2-3; no D gene call is confident. The DNA is as follows: TGTGCCAGCAGCTACTTAGGGATAGCCATGGATACGCAGTATTTT. It is translated as CASSYLGIAMDTQYF.